This is a list of T cell receptor beta chains from one sample in a study of identical twins' blood T cells. TCRdb analysed the 5' RACE reads with MiXCR anew, one entry per CDR3 protein. The profile shows 300,000 to 400,000 distinct CDR3 sequences, roughly 28% of them singletons. Sequencing was performed on PBMCs. Receptors originate from a woman aged 18-49 years in good health. CDR3s include the opening cysteine and the closing phenylalanine or tryptophan. A D gene is named only where the DNA matches it firmly. A clone size is listed for some rows: how often the clone was seen (once, few, many), or a class if it is expanded.

few	TRBV14	TRBD1	TRBJ1-1	TGTGCCAGCAGCCAAGATGACAGGGGGCGCGACACTGAAGCTTTCTTT	CASSQDDRGRDTEAFF
many	TRBV2	TRBD1	TRBJ2-7	TGTGCCAACTCCCGGGACAGGCATCTATACGAGCAGTACTTC	CANSRDRHLYEQYF
-	TRBV7-2	-	TRBJ1-1	TGTGCCAGCAGCCCTCTAAGGGACTTGGGTGAAGCTTTCTTT	CASSPLRDLGEAFF
few	TRBV12-5	TRBD2	TRBJ2-1	TGTGTTAGTGGTGCGGGGGGCGTACGGGGGGACGAGCAGTTCTTC	CVSGAGGVRGDEQFF
few	TRBV29-1	-	TRBJ2-1	TGCAGCGTTGCAGGGGAGCTCCTCAGCTCCTACAATGAGCAGTTCTTC	CSVAGELLSSYNEQFF
few	TRBV29-1	-	TRBJ1-2	TGCAGCGTTGAGAGCAGGGCTTCCTATGGCTACACCTTC	CSVESRASYGYTF
-	TRBV18	TRBD1	TRBJ1-5	TGTGCCAGCTCCCCGACAGGGCCCAATCAGCCCCAGCATTTT	CASSPTGPNQPQHF
-	TRBV2	-	TRBJ1-1	TGTGCCAGCAGTGGTAGTCTGGCTTTCTTT	CASSGSLAFF
once	TRBV7-2	-	TRBJ1-5	TGTGCCAGCAGCTCGCGACAACCGAATCAGCCCCAGCATTTT	CASSSRQPNQPQHF
few	TRBV20-1	-	TRBJ2-3	TGCAGTGCTCTTCCAGGGGGGGGAGCAGATACGCAGTATTTT	CSALPGGGADTQYF
-	TRBV4-3	-	TRBJ1-1	TGCGCCAGCAGCTCACGAAACACTGAAGCTTTCTTT	CASSSRNTEAFF
few	TRBV27	-	TRBJ2-2	TGTGCCAGCAGTTTTCACAACACCGGGGAGCTGTTTTTT	CASSFHNTGELFF
-	TRBV4-2	-	TRBJ1-1	TGTGCCAGCAGCCAAGTCGGGGCAGTGGGTACTGAAGCTTTCTTT	CASSQVGAVGTEAFF
few	TRBV7-9	-	TRBJ2-1	TGTGCCAGCAGCTTATCAGGAATTGAGCAGTTCTTC	CASSLSGIEQFF
-	TRBV6-5	-	TRBJ1-2	TGTGCCAGTGCACGGGACGGGGGCTCATTGCGGGGCTGCACCTTC	CASARDGGSLRGCTF
-	TRBV5-1	-	TRBJ2-3	TGCGCCAGCAGCACCGGGACCGCCCTCCCGGATACGCAGTATTTT	CASSTGTALPDTQYF
-	TRBV11-3	TRBD2	TRBJ2-1	TGTGCCAGCAGCGAAACCGGGAGGGTACAGTTCTTC	CASSETGRVQFF
many	TRBV4-3	-	TRBJ1-5	TGCGCCAGCAGCCAAGAATACGGCGGATATGGAATTCAGCCCCAGCATTTT	CASSQEYGGYGIQPQHF
-	TRBV20-1	TRBD2	TRBJ2-5	TGCAGTGCTAGACTAGCGGGGTACGCGGCCCAGTACTTC	CSARLAGYAAQYF
-	TRBV9	TRBD1	TRBJ1-5	TGTGCCAGCAACCCATCAGGGGGTCGGCAGCCCCAGCATTTT	CASNPSGGRQPQHF
-	TRBV7-8	-	TRBJ2-1	TGTGCCAGCAGTGGCCCCGACCCGGGGTCCTACAATGAGCAGTTCTTC	CASSGPDPGSYNEQFF
few	TRBV29-1	TRBD1	TRBJ1-3	TGCAGCGTTTCAACGAAGGACAGGGTCCCTGGAAACACCATATATTTT	CSVSTKDRVPGNTIYF
few	TRBV29-1	TRBD1	TRBJ1-5	TGCAGCGTTCGGACAGGCTATAATCAGCCCCAGCATTTT	CSVRTGYNQPQHF
few	TRBV20-1	-	TRBJ1-2	TGCAGTGCGCCGCTCGAATATGGCTACACCTTC	CSAPLEYGYTF
-	TRBV29-1	-	TRBJ1-5	TGCAGCGTTGTGGGACAAGGGGTCAATCAGCCCCAGCATTTT	CSVVGQGVNQPQHF
-	TRBV12-3/TRBV12-4	-	TRBJ2-3	TGTGCCAGCAGTTCTCTGATAGGGGGTCGGGACACAGATACGCAGTATTTT	CASSSLIGGRDTDTQYF
few	TRBV19	-	TRBJ1-1	TGTGCCAGTAGTTCCCAGGTGCCGAACACTGAAGCTTTCTTT	CASSSQVPNTEAFF
-	TRBV20-1	TRBD2	TRBJ2-4	TGCAGTACTAGAGACCCCGGGACTAGCTCCATCATTCAGTACTTC	CSTRDPGTSSIIQYF
few	TRBV9	-	TRBJ1-3	TGTGCCAGCAGCCTGAGGGGTCAGGTCATCTCTGGAAACACCATATATTTT	CASSLRGQVISGNTIYF
-	TRBV7-9	-	TRBJ1-1	TGTGCCAACAGCGGGGGAATTCTGAACACTGAAGCTTTCTTT	CANSGGILNTEAFF
few	TRBV6-6	-	TRBJ2-6	TGTGCCAGCACTAATCCGGACAGGGCCAACGTCCTGACTTTC	CASTNPDRANVLTF
many	TRBV19	-	TRBJ2-1	TGTGCCAGTAGTATTCTCTTCAGGGTCAATGAGCAGTTCTTC	CASSILFRVNEQFF
-	TRBV6-5	-	TRBJ2-3	TGTGCACCCGGGTTGTGCACAGATACGCAGTATTTT	CAPGLCTDTQYF
-	TRBV12-3/TRBV12-4	-	TRBJ2-1	TGTGCCAGCACTCCCTCGGGGCCCTATCTGCCCAATGAGCAGTTCTTC	CASTPSGPYLPNEQFF
-	TRBV9	-	TRBJ1-3	TGTGCCAGCAGCGTTATTGCGGGTTTGGGAAACACCATATATTTT	CASSVIAGLGNTIYF
many	TRBV12-3/TRBV12-4	-	TRBJ2-1	TGTGCCAGCAGTTTATCCCGGACAGGCGGGGGTGAGCAGTTCTTC	CASSLSRTGGGEQFF
many	TRBV7-2	TRBD1	TRBJ1-2	TGTGCCAGCAGCCCGGGACAGTATGGCTACACCTTC	CASSPGQYGYTF
many	TRBV12-3/TRBV12-4	-	TRBJ1-2	TGTGCCAGCAGTTCCCCTCGAAGGAACTATGGCTACACCTTC	CASSSPRRNYGYTF
many	TRBV12-3/TRBV12-4	-	TRBJ1-6	TGTGCCAGCAGCTCTCACAGGGCGGGTTCCTATAATTCACCCCTCCACTTT	CASSSHRAGSYNSPLHF
few	TRBV6-2/TRBV6-3	-	TRBJ1-1	TGTGCCAGCGCGCAGGGGCGGCTGCTGAGCACTGAAGCTTTCTTT	CASAQGRLLSTEAFF
many	TRBV7-2	-	TRBJ1-3	TGTGCCAGCAGCTTAGTGGTGAGGGGCAGGGACACCATATATTTT	CASSLVVRGRDTIYF
few	TRBV7-9	-	TRBJ1-1	TGTGCCAGCAGCTTAGCGCTTACGGGAGAAGCTTTCTTT	CASSLALTGEAFF